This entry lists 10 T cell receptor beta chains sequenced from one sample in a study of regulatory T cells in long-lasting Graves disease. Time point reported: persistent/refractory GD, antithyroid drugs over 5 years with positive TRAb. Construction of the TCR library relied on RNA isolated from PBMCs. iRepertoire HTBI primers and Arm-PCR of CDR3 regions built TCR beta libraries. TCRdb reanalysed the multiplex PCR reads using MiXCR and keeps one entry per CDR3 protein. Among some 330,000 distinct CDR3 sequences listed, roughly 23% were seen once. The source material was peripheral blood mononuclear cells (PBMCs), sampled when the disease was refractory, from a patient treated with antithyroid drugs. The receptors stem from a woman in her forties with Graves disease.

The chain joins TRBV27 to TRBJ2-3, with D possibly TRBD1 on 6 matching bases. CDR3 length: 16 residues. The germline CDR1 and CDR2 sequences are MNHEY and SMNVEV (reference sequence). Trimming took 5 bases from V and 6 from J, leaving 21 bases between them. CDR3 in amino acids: CASSPDIRGWGDTQYF. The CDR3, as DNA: TGTGCCAGCAGTCCGGACATCAGGGGTTGGGGGGATACGCAGTATTTT.

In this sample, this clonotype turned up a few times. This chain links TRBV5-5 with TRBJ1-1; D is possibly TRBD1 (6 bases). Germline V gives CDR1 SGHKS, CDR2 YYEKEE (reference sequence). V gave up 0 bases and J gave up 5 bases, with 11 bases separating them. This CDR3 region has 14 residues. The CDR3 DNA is TGTGCCAGCAGCTTGGCGGGGGCGAGGACTGAAGCTTTCTTT. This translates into CASSLAGARTEAFF.

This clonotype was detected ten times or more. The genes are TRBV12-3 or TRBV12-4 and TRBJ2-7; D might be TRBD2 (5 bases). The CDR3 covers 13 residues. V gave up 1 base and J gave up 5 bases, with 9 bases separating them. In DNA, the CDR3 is TGTGCCAGCAGTTTAGACTTGACTAACGAGCAGTACTTC. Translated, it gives CASSLDLTNEQYF.

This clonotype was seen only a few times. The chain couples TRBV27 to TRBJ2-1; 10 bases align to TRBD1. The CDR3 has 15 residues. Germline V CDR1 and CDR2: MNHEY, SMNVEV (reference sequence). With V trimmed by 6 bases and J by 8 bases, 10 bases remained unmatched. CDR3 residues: CASRRPGTGDYEQFF. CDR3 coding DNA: TGTGCCAGCAGACGTCCCGGGACAGGGGATTATGAGCAGTTCTTC.

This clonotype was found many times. The CDR3 DNA sequence: TGCAGTGCTTACTACGGATCCGGGGTGGCTTTCTTT. Protein product: CSAYYGSGVAFF. The chain combines TRBV20-1 with TRBJ1-1; D is undetermined. The CDR3 consists of 12 residues. V lost 5 bases and J 11 bases, leaving 18 bases between the germline ends. Germline loops: CDR1 DFQATT, CDR2 SNEGSKA (reference sequence).

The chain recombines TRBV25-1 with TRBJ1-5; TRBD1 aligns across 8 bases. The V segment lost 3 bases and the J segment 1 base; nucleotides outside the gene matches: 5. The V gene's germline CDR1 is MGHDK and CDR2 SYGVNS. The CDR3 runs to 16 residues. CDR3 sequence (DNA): TGTGCCAGCAGTGATGCAGGGGGCAACAGCAATCAGCCCCAGCATTTT. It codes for CASSDAGGNSNQPQHF.

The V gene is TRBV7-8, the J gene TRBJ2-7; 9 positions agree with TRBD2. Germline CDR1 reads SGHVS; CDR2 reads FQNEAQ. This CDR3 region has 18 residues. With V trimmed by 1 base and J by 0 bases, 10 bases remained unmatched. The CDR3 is CASSLVRTSGSSSYEQYF. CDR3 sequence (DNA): TGTGCCAGCAGCTTAGTACGTACTAGCGGGTCGAGCTCCTACGAGCAGTACTTC.

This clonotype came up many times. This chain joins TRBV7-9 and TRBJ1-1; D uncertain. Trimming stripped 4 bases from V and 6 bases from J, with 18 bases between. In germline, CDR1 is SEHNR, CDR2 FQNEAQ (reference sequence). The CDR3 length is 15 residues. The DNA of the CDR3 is TGTGCCAGCAGCTACTCACCGGGGAGGTCGGCTGAAGCTTTCTTT. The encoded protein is CASSYSPGRSAEAFF.

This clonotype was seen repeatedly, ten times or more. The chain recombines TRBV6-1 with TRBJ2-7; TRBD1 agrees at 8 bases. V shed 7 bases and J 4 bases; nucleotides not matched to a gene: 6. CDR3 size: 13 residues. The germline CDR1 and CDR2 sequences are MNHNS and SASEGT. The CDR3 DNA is TGTGCCAGCACTCTTGACAGGGGTTACGAGCAGTACTTC. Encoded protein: CASTLDRGYEQYF.

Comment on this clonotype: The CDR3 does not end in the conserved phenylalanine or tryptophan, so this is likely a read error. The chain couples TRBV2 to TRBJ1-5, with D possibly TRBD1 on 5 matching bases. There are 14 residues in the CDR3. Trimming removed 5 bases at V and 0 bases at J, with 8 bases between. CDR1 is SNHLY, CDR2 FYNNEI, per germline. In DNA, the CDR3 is TGTGCCAGCAGTCCAGGGAATAGCAATCAGCCCCAGCATCTT. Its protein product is CASSPGNSNQPQHL.